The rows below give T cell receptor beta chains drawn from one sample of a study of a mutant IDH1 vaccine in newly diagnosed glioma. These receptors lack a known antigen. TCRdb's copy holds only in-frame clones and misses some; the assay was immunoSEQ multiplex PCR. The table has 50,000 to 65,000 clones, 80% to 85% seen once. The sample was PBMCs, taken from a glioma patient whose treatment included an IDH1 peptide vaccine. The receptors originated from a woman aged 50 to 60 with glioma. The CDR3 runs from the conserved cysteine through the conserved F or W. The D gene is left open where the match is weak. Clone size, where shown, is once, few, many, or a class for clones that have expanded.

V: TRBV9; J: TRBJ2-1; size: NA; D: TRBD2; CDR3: CASSPGTSGGDEQFF; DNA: TGTGCCAGCAGCCCGGGGACTAGCGGGGGTGATGAGCAGTTCTTC
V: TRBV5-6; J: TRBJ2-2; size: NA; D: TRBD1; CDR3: CASKNRDRDPGELFF; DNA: TGTGCCAGCAAGAACCGGGACAGGGACCCTGGGGAGCTGTTTTTT
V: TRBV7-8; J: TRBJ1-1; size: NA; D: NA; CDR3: CASSPRGRLMNTEAFF; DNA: TGTGCCAGCAGCCCCCGGGGGCGGCTTATGAACACTGAAGCTTTCTTT
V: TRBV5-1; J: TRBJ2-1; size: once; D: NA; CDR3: CASSQLAGEQFF; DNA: TGCGCCAGCAGCCAACTAGCAGGGGAGCAGTTCTTC
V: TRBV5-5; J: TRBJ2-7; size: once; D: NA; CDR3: CASSLGPLAYEQYF; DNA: TGTGCCAGCAGCTTGGGACCTCTAGCCTACGAGCAGTACTTC
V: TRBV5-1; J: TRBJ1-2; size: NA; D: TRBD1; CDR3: CASRSGTGKEDGYTF; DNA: TGCGCCAGCAGGTCCGGGACAGGGAAGGAGGATGGCTACACCTTC
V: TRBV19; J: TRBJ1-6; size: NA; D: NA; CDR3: CASSLGTKSNSPLHF; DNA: TGTGCCAGTAGTCTCGGGACCAAAAGTAATTCACCCCTCCACTTT
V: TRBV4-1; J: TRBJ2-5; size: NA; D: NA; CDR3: CASSQEVDGRLATQYF; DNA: TGCGCCAGCAGCCAAGAGGTAGACGGCCGTCTGGCGACCCAGTACTTC
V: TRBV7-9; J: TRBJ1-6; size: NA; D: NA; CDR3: CASSSGREHSYNSPLHF; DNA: TGTGCCAGCAGCTCAGGGCGGGAGCACTCCTATAATTCACCCCTCCACTTT
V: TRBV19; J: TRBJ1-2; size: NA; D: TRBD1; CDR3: CASRDRGRADYGYTF; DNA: TGTGCCAGTAGGGACAGGGGCCGGGCCGACTATGGCTACACCTTC
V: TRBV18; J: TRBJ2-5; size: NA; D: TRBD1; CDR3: CASSPLRTGETQYF; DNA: TGTGCCAGCTCACCACTGAGGACAGGGGAGACCCAGTACTTC
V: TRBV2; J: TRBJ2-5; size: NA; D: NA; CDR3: CASASGNQETQYF; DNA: TGTGCCAGCGCCTCAGGGAACCAAGAGACCCAGTACTTC
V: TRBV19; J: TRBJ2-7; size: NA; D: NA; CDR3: CASSIDGEGWTYEQYF; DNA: TGTGCCAGTAGTATCGATGGAGAGGGGTGGACCTACGAGCAGTACTTC
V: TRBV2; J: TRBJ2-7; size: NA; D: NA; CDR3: CASSAGLGYEQYF; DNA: TGTGCCAGCAGTGCAGGGCTGGGCTACGAGCAGTACTTC
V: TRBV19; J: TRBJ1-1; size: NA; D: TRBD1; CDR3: CASSIKGTAEAFF; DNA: TGTGCCAGTAGTATAAAGGGGACAGCTGAAGCTTTCTTT
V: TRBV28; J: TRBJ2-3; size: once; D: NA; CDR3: CASSFLDTQYF; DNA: TGTGCCAGCAGTTTTCTAGATACGCAGTATTTT
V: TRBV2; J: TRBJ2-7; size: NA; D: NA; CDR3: CASSEALYEQYF; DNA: TGTGCCAGCAGTGAAGCGTTGTACGAGCAGTACTTC
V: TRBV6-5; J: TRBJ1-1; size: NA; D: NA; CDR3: CASSYSRREATEAFF; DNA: TGTGCCAGCAGTTACTCGAGACGGGAGGCCACTGAAGCTTTCTTT
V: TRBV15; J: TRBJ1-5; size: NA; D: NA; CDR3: CATNSSNQPQHF; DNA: TGTGCCACCAATAGTAGCAATCAGCCCCAGCATTTT
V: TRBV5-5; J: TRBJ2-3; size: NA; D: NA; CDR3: CASSKEVEDTQYF; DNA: TGTGCCAGCAGCAAGGAAGTCGAAGATACGCAGTATTTT
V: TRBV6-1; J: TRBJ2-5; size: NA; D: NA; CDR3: CASSSIRGIQETQYF; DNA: TGTGCCAGCAGTTCTATCCGGGGCATCCAAGAGACCCAGTACTTC
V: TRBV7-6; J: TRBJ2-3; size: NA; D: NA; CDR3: CASSLARALGDTQYF; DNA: TGTGCCAGCAGCTTAGCGCGAGCGTTGGGAGATACGCAGTATTTT
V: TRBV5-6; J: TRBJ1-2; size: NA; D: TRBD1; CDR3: CASSTDRENGYTF; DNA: TGTGCCAGCTCTACGGACAGGGAGAATGGCTACACCTTC
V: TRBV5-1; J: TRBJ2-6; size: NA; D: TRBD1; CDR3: CASSSGTDVGANVLTF; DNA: TGCGCCAGCAGCTCCGGGACAGACGTCGGGGCCAACGTCCTGACTTTC
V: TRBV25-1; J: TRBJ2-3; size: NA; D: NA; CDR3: CASTGTDTQYF; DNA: TGTGCCAGCACGGGCACAGATACGCAGTATTTT
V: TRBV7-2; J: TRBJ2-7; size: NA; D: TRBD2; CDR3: CASSPEGGGRQYF; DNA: TGTGCCAGCAGCCCTGAGGGCGGGGGGAGACAGTACTTC
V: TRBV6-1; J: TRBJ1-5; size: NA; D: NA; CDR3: CASGPLGNQPQHF; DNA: TGTGCCAGCGGACCCTTGGGCAATCAGCCCCAGCATTTT
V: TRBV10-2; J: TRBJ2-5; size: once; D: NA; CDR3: CASRPGQYTQETQYF; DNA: TGCGCCAGCAGACCTGGACAGTACACTCAAGAGACCCAGTACTTC
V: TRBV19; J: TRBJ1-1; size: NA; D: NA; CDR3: CASSAGNTEAFF; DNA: TGTGCCAGTAGTGCCGGAAACACTGAAGCTTTCTTT
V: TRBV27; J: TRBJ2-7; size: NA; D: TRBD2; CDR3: CASSLVRRGVLEQYF; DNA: TGTGCCAGCAGTTTGGTCAGGCGGGGGGTTTTGGAGCAGTACTTC
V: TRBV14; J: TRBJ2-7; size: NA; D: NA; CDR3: CASSPSFNSYEQYF; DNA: TGTGCCAGCAGCCCCTCATTTAACTCCTACGAGCAGTACTTC
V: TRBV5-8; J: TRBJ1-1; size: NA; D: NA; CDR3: CASSLARTYNTEAFF; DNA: TGTGCCAGCAGCTTGGCTAGAACTTACAACACTGAAGCTTTCTTT
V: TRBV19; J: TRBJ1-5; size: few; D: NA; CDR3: CASSSHMNQPQHF; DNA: TGTGCCAGTAGTTCCCACATGAATCAGCCCCAGCATTTT
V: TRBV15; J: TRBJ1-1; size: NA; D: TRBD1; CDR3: CATSRDRTGNTEAFF; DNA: TGTGCCACCAGCAGAGATCGGACAGGGAACACTGAAGCTTTCTTT
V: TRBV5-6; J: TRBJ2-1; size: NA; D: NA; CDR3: CASSLETGKLRSEQFF; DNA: TGTGCCAGCAGCCTCGAGACGGGGAAGTTAAGATCGGAGCAGTTCTTC
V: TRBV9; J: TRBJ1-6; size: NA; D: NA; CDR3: CASSVVSGVSPLHF; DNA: TGTGCCAGCAGCGTAGTAAGCGGGGTCTCACCCCTCCACTTT
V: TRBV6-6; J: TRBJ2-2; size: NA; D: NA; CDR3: CASKKRDVTGELFF; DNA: TGTGCCAGCAAAAAACGGGACGTCACCGGGGAGCTGTTTTTT
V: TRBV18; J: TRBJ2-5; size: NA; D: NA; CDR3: CASSPPSGQETQYF; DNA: TGTGCCAGCTCACCCCCGTCGGGGCAAGAGACCCAGTACTTC
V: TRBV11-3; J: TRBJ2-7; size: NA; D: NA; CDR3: CASRVRGQGEQYF; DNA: TGTGCCAGCAGGGTAAGGGGCCAAGGGGAGCAGTACTTC
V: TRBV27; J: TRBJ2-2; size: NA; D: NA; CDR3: CASSSLRGELFF; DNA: TGTGCCAGCAGTTCGCTGCGAGGGGAGCTGTTTTTT
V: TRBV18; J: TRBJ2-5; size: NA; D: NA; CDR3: CASSPDSGEYQETQYF; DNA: TGTGCCAGCTCACCGGACAGCGGAGAGTACCAAGAGACCCAGTACTTC
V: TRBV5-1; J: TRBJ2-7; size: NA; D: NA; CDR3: CASSLATGDTSEQYF; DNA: TGCGCCAGCAGCTTAGCTACGGGAGACACAAGCGAGCAGTACTTC
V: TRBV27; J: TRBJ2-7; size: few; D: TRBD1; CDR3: CASSSRTGPDEQYF; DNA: TGTGCCAGCAGTTCTCGGACAGGGCCCGACGAGCAGTACTTC
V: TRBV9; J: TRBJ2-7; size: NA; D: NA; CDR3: CASSPAGHRSYEQYF; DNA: TGTGCCAGCAGCCCCGCAGGCCATCGCTCCTACGAGCAGTACTTC
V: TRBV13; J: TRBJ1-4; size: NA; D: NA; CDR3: CASSLVGETGTNEKLFF; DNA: TGTGCCAGCAGCTTAGTAGGGGAGACGGGAACTAATGAAAAACTGTTTTTT
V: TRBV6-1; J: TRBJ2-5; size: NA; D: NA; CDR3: CASNLARGQETQYF; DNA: TGTGCCAGCAACCTAGCGAGGGGGCAAGAGACCCAGTACTTC